These T cell receptor beta chains were read from a single sample in a study of breast tumors, draining lymph nodes, adjacent tissues. Each CDR3 protein gets one entry after TCRdb re-called the multiplex PCR reads with MiXCR. This sample has over 130,000 distinct CDR3 sequences, with 32% found just once. Sequencing input: axillary lymph node tissue. Every receptor here comes from a female donor with breast cancer. Some clones in this sample may be carry-over from other donors' samples. Both conserved end residues are part of each CDR3. The D gene is left open where the match is weak. Clone size is stated in some rows and not others, as once, few, many or a class when expanded.

d_call: NA
clone_size: many
v_call: TRBV2
j_call: TRBJ2-7
cdr3_aa: CASRTRKDSYEQYF
cdr3_nt: TGTGCCAGCAGGACACGAAAAGACTCCTACGAGCAGTACTTC

d_call: NA
clone_size: many
v_call: TRBV18
j_call: TRBJ1-4
cdr3_aa: CASSPSLQATNEKLFF
cdr3_nt: TGTGCCAGCTCACCTTCGTTACAGGCAACTAATGAAAAACTGTTTTTT

d_call: NA
clone_size: many
v_call: TRBV19
j_call: TRBJ2-7
cdr3_aa: CASSITQGYEQYF
cdr3_nt: TGTGCCAGTAGTATAACACAGGGTTACGAGCAGTACTTC

d_call: NA
clone_size: few
v_call: TRBV12-5
j_call: TRBJ1-1
cdr3_aa: CASGLQVPNTEAFF
cdr3_nt: TGTGCTAGTGGTTTACAGGTACCCAACACTGAAGCTTTCTTT

d_call: NA
clone_size: NA
v_call: TRBV7-2
j_call: TRBJ2-5
cdr3_aa: CASSLDSLKAPYF
cdr3_nt: TGTGCCAGCAGCTTAGACAGCCTCAAGGCCCCATACTTC

d_call: TRBD1
clone_size: many
v_call: TRBV5-6
j_call: TRBJ1-2
cdr3_aa: CASSPRQGIYGYTF
cdr3_nt: TGTGCCAGCAGCCCTCGACAGGGGATTTACGGCTACACCTTC

d_call: NA
clone_size: many
v_call: TRBV7-2
j_call: TRBJ2-5
cdr3_aa: CASSPGQTQETQYF
cdr3_nt: TGTGCCAGCAGCCCCGGACAGACACAAGAGACCCAGTACTTC

d_call: NA
clone_size: many
v_call: TRBV5-5
j_call: TRBJ1-5
cdr3_aa: CASSTGTLNQPQHF
cdr3_nt: TGTGCCAGCAGCACCGGGACACTCAATCAGCCCCAGCATTTT

d_call: NA
clone_size: many
v_call: TRBV4-2
j_call: TRBJ1-5
cdr3_aa: CASSQYLEGPLKPQHF
cdr3_nt: TGTGCCAGCAGCCAATATTTGGAGGGCCCCTTGAAGCCCCAGCATTTT

d_call: NA
clone_size: NA
v_call: TRBV28
j_call: TRBJ1-3
cdr3_aa: CASYPRVGNTIYF
cdr3_nt: TGTGCCAGCTATCCACGGGTTGGAAACACCATATATTTT

d_call: NA
clone_size: few
v_call: TRBV6-5
j_call: TRBJ1-3
cdr3_aa: CASSLSALRGSGNTIYF
cdr3_nt: TGTGCCAGCAGTTTGTCCGCGTTAAGGGGCTCTGGAAACACCATATATTTT

d_call: TRBD1
clone_size: NA
v_call: TRBV19
j_call: TRBJ2-1
cdr3_aa: CASSSTGTGLF
cdr3_nt: TGTGCCAGTAGTTCCACCGGGACAGGGTTATTC

d_call: NA
clone_size: many
v_call: TRBV20-1
j_call: TRBJ2-1
cdr3_aa: CSARDWPEGPYNEQFF
cdr3_nt: TGCAGTGCTAGAGATTGGCCAGAAGGGCCTTACAATGAGCAGTTCTTC

d_call: NA
clone_size: many
v_call: TRBV5-6
j_call: TRBJ1-5
cdr3_aa: CASSLGVGQPQHF
cdr3_nt: TGTGCCAGCAGCTTGGGCGTTGGTCAGCCCCAGCATTTT

d_call: NA
clone_size: many
v_call: TRBV30
j_call: TRBJ1-2
cdr3_aa: CAWTPGGVIYGYTF
cdr3_nt: TGTGCCTGGACCCCCGGAGGGGTCATCTATGGCTACACCTTC

d_call: NA
clone_size: many
v_call: TRBV6-2/TRBV6-3
j_call: TRBJ1-3
cdr3_aa: CASSYLPISGNTIYF
cdr3_nt: TGTGCCAGCAGTTACCTCCCGATCTCTGGAAACACCATATATTTT

d_call: TRBD2
clone_size: NA
v_call: TRBV11-1
j_call: TRBJ2-3
cdr3_aa: CASSYSLAGRADTQYF
cdr3_nt: TGTGCCAGCAGCTACTCACTAGCGGGGAGGGCAGATACGCAGTATTTT

d_call: NA
clone_size: NA
v_call: TRBV6-1
j_call: TRBJ1-5
cdr3_aa: CASSEVILPRTDRSNQPQHF
cdr3_nt: TGTGCCAGCAGTGAAGTCATCCTCCCGAGGACAGATAGAAGCAATCAGCCCCAGCATTTT

d_call: TRBD2
clone_size: few
v_call: TRBV7-7
j_call: TRBJ2-3
cdr3_aa: CASSQSGGANNEQYF
cdr3_nt: TGTGCTAGCAGCCAAAGCGGGGGGGCTAACAATGAGCAGTATTTT

d_call: NA
clone_size: NA
v_call: TRBV6-1
j_call: TRBJ1-6
cdr3_aa: CASSEGILALHF
cdr3_nt: TGTGCCAGCAGTGAAGGGATTTTAGCCCTCCACTTT

d_call: NA
clone_size: many
v_call: TRBV12-5
j_call: TRBJ2-1
cdr3_aa: CASAPFGSDNEQFF
cdr3_nt: TGTGCTAGTGCCCCGTTCGGTTCCGACAATGAGCAGTTCTTC

d_call: TRBD1
clone_size: few
v_call: TRBV5-1
j_call: TRBJ1-1
cdr3_aa: CASRDRGDTEAFF
cdr3_nt: TGCGCCAGCAGGGACAGGGGGGACACTGAAGCTTTCTTT

d_call: TRBD1
clone_size: few
v_call: TRBV5-6
j_call: TRBJ2-1
cdr3_aa: CASSWGTANEQFF
cdr3_nt: TGTGCCAGCAGCTGGGGGACAGCCAATGAGCAGTTCTTC

d_call: TRBD2
clone_size: NA
v_call: TRBV7-3
j_call: TRBJ2-1
cdr3_aa: CASSPSGVGTGEQFF
cdr3_nt: TGTGCCAGCAGCCCAAGCGGGGTTGGCACCGGGGAGCAGTTCTTC

d_call: TRBD2
clone_size: NA
v_call: TRBV7-6
j_call: TRBJ2-3
cdr3_aa: CASSPYSGESTDTQYF
cdr3_nt: TGTGCCAGCAGCCCCTATAGCGGGGAGAGCACAGATACGCAGTATTTT

d_call: NA
clone_size: NA
v_call: TRBV7-9
j_call: TRBJ1-6
cdr3_aa: CAGSTDNSLLHF
cdr3_nt: TGTGCCGGCAGTACGGATAATTCACTCCTCCACTTT

d_call: NA
clone_size: many
v_call: TRBV6-6
j_call: TRBJ1-5
cdr3_aa: CASSHSQGQPQHF
cdr3_nt: TGTGCCAGCAGTCACTCGCAGGGGCAGCCCCAGCATTTT

d_call: TRBD2
clone_size: many
v_call: TRBV5-6
j_call: TRBJ2-1
cdr3_aa: CASSWSPGTSFNEQFF
cdr3_nt: TGTGCCAGCAGCTGGTCGCCCGGGACTAGCTTCAATGAGCAGTTCTTC

d_call: TRBD1
clone_size: many
v_call: TRBV30
j_call: TRBJ1-4
cdr3_aa: CAWNLRQGSEKLFF
cdr3_nt: TGTGCCTGGAACCTAAGACAGGGGAGTGAAAAACTGTTTTTT

d_call: NA
clone_size: NA
v_call: TRBV6-2/TRBV6-3
j_call: TRBJ2-2
cdr3_aa: CASTAPPGLNTGELFF
cdr3_nt: TGTGCCAGCACCGCACCCCCAGGGTTGAACACCGGGGAGCTGTTTTTT

d_call: NA
clone_size: NA
v_call: TRBV19
j_call: TRBJ2-7
cdr3_aa: CASNNRDGAPYEQYF
cdr3_nt: TGTGCCAGTAATAACCGGGACGGAGCCCCCTACGAGCAGTACTTC

d_call: NA
clone_size: many
v_call: TRBV2
j_call: TRBJ2-1
cdr3_aa: CASSALGVSYNEQFF
cdr3_nt: TGTGCCAGCAGCGCCTTGGGGGTCTCCTACAATGAGCAGTTCTTC

d_call: NA
clone_size: many
v_call: TRBV24-1
j_call: TRBJ1-6
cdr3_aa: CATSASSYNSPLHF
cdr3_nt: TGTGCCACCAGTGCCAGCTCCTATAATTCACCCCTCCACTTT

d_call: NA
clone_size: NA
v_call: TRBV6-5
j_call: TRBJ1-1
cdr3_aa: CASSHSTRNTEAFF
cdr3_nt: TGTGCCAGCAGTCACTCTACACGAAACACTGAAGCTTTCTTT

d_call: NA
clone_size: many
v_call: TRBV5-1
j_call: TRBJ2-5
cdr3_aa: CASSYEQNYQETQYF
cdr3_nt: TGCGCCAGCAGCTACGAACAGAACTACCAAGAGACCCAGTACTTC

d_call: NA
clone_size: many
v_call: TRBV20-1
j_call: TRBJ2-2
cdr3_aa: CSAREKLVANGELFF
cdr3_nt: TGCAGTGCTAGAGAAAAACTAGTGGCTAACGGGGAGCTGTTTTTT

d_call: TRBD2
clone_size: NA
v_call: TRBV7-8
j_call: TRBJ2-3
cdr3_aa: CASSPQASGGLTGPQYF
cdr3_nt: TGTGCCAGCAGCCCTCAGGCCAGCGGGGGACTCACAGGTCCGCAGTATTTT

d_call: NA
clone_size: many
v_call: TRBV6-6
j_call: TRBJ2-3
cdr3_aa: CASSYSRGGSDTQYF
cdr3_nt: TGTGCCAGCAGTTACTCTCGCGGGGGCTCAGATACGCAGTATTTT

d_call: NA
clone_size: many
v_call: TRBV20-1
j_call: TRBJ2-1
cdr3_aa: CSARDSDEQFF
cdr3_nt: TGCAGTGCTAGAGATAGCGATGAGCAGTTCTTC

d_call: TRBD2
clone_size: many
v_call: TRBV7-9
j_call: TRBJ2-5
cdr3_aa: CASSLGGGASQETQYF
cdr3_nt: TGTGCCAGCAGCTTGGGCGGGGGGGCCTCCCAAGAGACCCAGTACTTC

d_call: NA
clone_size: many
v_call: TRBV6-5
j_call: TRBJ2-7
cdr3_aa: CASSYSAGGAYEQYF
cdr3_nt: TGTGCCAGCAGTTACAGTGCCGGGGGTGCCTACGAGCAGTACTTC

d_call: NA
clone_size: many
v_call: TRBV6-1
j_call: TRBJ1-3
cdr3_aa: CASSVTQGTGNTIYF
cdr3_nt: TGTGCCAGCAGTGTCACTCAGGGGACTGGAAACACCATATATTTT

d_call: NA
clone_size: many
v_call: TRBV19
j_call: TRBJ2-1
cdr3_aa: CASSITPVSGEQFF
cdr3_nt: TGTGCCAGTAGTATAACCCCGGTGTCTGGGGAGCAGTTCTTC

d_call: NA
clone_size: NA
v_call: TRBV6-2/TRBV6-3
j_call: TRBJ1-5
cdr3_aa: CASSSSRAGRQNQPQHF
cdr3_nt: TGTGCCAGCAGTTCCTCTCGGGCAGGCAGACAGAATCAGCCCCAGCATTTT

d_call: TRBD2
clone_size: NA
v_call: TRBV2
j_call: TRBJ2-2
cdr3_aa: CASSFLAGGRTGELFF
cdr3_nt: TGTGCCAGCAGTTTTCTAGCGGGGGGGCGCACCGGGGAGCTGTTTTTT

d_call: NA
clone_size: many
v_call: TRBV7-9
j_call: TRBJ2-7
cdr3_aa: CASSLNRENPGEQYF
cdr3_nt: TGTGCCAGCAGCTTGAACAGGGAGAATCCCGGCGAGCAGTACTTC

d_call: NA
clone_size: many
v_call: TRBV11-3
j_call: TRBJ1-6
cdr3_aa: CASSRSEGPLHF
cdr3_nt: TGTGCCAGCTCTAGATCGGAGGGACCCCTCCACTTT

d_call: TRBD1
clone_size: NA
v_call: TRBV4-2
j_call: TRBJ1-6
cdr3_aa: CASSQSGGVITGSPLHF
cdr3_nt: TGTGCCAGCAGCCAGTCAGGGGGGGTAATTACCGGCTCACCCCTCCACTTT

d_call: NA
clone_size: many
v_call: TRBV20-1
j_call: TRBJ1-3
cdr3_aa: CSALPINSGNTIYF
cdr3_nt: TGCAGTGCCCTTCCTATTAATTCGGGAAACACCATATATTTT

d_call: NA
clone_size: once
v_call: TRBV24-1
j_call: TRBJ2-1
cdr3_aa: CATSVRDNSYNEQFF
cdr3_nt: TGTGCCACCAGTGTCCGGGACAACTCCTACAATGAGCAGTTCTTC

d_call: TRBD1
clone_size: NA
v_call: TRBV10-1
j_call: TRBJ1-3
cdr3_aa: CASISDRAPYSSGNTIYF
cdr3_nt: TGCGCCAGCATCTCGGACAGGGCCCCTTATTCCTCTGGAAACACCATATATTTT

d_call: NA
clone_size: many
v_call: TRBV3-1
j_call: TRBJ2-5
cdr3_aa: CASSQGGNFGETQYF
cdr3_nt: TGTGCCAGCAGCCAAGGGGGGAATTTTGGAGAGACCCAGTACTTC

d_call: NA
clone_size: many
v_call: TRBV24-1
j_call: TRBJ1-5
cdr3_aa: CATSDWTGGQPQHF
cdr3_nt: TGTGCCACCAGTGATTGGACGGGAGGTCAGCCCCAGCATTTT